Listed here are 14 T cell receptor beta chains from one sample, sequenced in a study of CD8 T cells in ankylosing spondylitis. TCRdb independently ran MiXCR on the 5' RACE reads; one entry per CDR3 protein. The sample shows around 100,000 distinct CDR3 sequences, around 24% of them seen only once. Material: synovial fluid, either unsorted or a sorted T cell fraction (not recorded which). The receptors here all came from a male donor with ankylosing spondylitis.

This chain connects TRBV18 to TRBJ2-4, with 11 bases matching TRBD1. The junction had 6 bases not matched to a gene; V was cut back by 4 bases and J by 1 base. Germline V lookup: CDR1 KGHSH, CDR2 LQKENI. This CDR3 spans 17 amino acids. CDR3 DNA: TGTGCCAGCTCACTCAGCCGGGACAGGGGGGCCAAAAACATTCAGTACTTC. Translated: CASSLSRDRGAKNIQYF.

The V and J genes are TRBV19 and TRBJ2-6, with D tentatively TRBD2 (6 bases). The CDR3 runs 16 residues. CDR1 and CDR2 from the germline V gene are LNHDA and SQIVND (reference sequence). Between the trimmed V and J ends, which lost 4 bases and 4 bases, there was a span of 14 bases. The CDR3 DNA follows: TGTGCCAGTAGTAGGGACCCGAGCGGGGGGGCCAACGTCCTGACTTTC. Encoded protein: CASSRDPSGGANVLTF.

In DNA form, the CDR3 reads TGTGCCAGTAGGAAACTTGGGGGGAACACTGAAGCTTTCTTT. Amino acids: CASRKLGGNTEAFF. V gene TRBV19 combines with J gene TRBJ1-1, with D possibly being TRBD1 (5 bases). CDR1 LNHDA and CDR2 SQIVND come from the germline V gene (reference sequence). This CDR3 comprises 14 residues. The V and J ends lost 6 bases and 1 base respectively, with 12 bases between them.

This clonotype was observed a few times. CDR3 coding DNA: TGTGCCACCTCGAAGCTAGCGGGAGGGACCGGCTACAATGAGCAGTTCTTC. As protein: CATSKLAGGTGYNEQFF. The chain is built from TRBV24-1 and TRBJ2-1, with 12 bases fitting TRBD2. Germline assignment: CDR1 KGHDR and CDR2 SFDVKD. Losses at the gene ends were 9 bases for V and 3 bases for J; bases not matched to a gene: 11. The CDR3 is made up of 17 amino acids.

This clonotype was detected ten times or more. This sequence joins TRBV7-2 and TRBJ1-2, with D uncertain. CDR1 and CDR2 from the germline V gene are SGHTA and FQGNSA. V gave up 3 bases and J gave up 8 bases, with 13 bases separating them. This CDR3 has 13 amino acids. Here the CDR3 reads CASSFDGLVGYTF. CDR3 coding DNA: TGTGCCAGCAGCTTCGACGGTCTTGTGGGCTACACCTTC.

This clonotype was seen more than once but under ten times. The V and J genes are TRBV24-1 and TRBJ2-7; D may be TRBD1 or TRBD2 (5 bases each). The ends were cut back, 9 bases at V and 8 bases at J, with 25 bases in the middle. This CDR3 is 15 amino acids long. Germline CDR1 is KGHDR and CDR2 is SFDVKD. In DNA, the CDR3 is TGTGCCACCGGGTCCCCGGGACGGGGAACTGTTCAGCAGTACTTC. Translation: CATGSPGRGTVQQYF.

This clonotype was seen ten or more times. The V and J genes are TRBV2 and TRBJ1-1; possibly TRBD1 for D (5 bases). CDR1 and CDR2 (germline): SNHLY, FYNNEI. The CDR3 has 12 amino acids. V lost 5 bases to trimming and J lost 11 bases, with 15 bases between them. The CDR3 spells CASSSGLREAFF. The CDR3 DNA reads as TGTGCCAGCAGTTCGGGACTCCGAGAGGCTTTCTTT.

This clonotype turned up a few times. The chain couples TRBV3-1 to TRBJ2-7; unclear D gene. In germline, CDR1 is LGHDT, CDR2 YNNKEL (reference sequence). The CDR3 sequence is 12 residues long. V lost 1 base to trimming and J lost 3 bases, with 4 bases between them. The CDR3 bases are TGTGCCAGCAGCCAAGCCTACTACGAGCAGTACGTC. It yields the protein CASSQAYYEQYV.

The rearrangement uses TRBV12-3 or TRBV12-4 and TRBJ2-2; 7 nucleotides line up with TRBD2. The CDR3 spans 14 residues. V lost 10 bases, J lost 2 bases, and 7 bases stayed unmatched. The CDR3 DNA follows: TGTGCCATGGGGGGGATAATAAACACCGGGGAGCTGTTTTTT. Its protein is CAMGGIINTGELFF.

This clonotype was counted many times. This chain uses TRBV12-3 or TRBV12-4 with TRBJ2-1, with TRBD2 matching 8 bases. The CDR3 extends over 15 amino acids. With V trimmed by 8 bases and J by 7 bases, 13 bases remained unmatched. This chain's CDR3 is CASSPDGGGFNEQFF. The CDR3 DNA sequence: TGTGCCAGCTCTCCCGACGGGGGGGGTTTTAATGAGCAGTTCTTC.

The sample holds a few counts of this clonotype. The chain recombines TRBV10-1 with TRBJ2-3, with unresolved D. The CDR3 extends over 16 amino acids. Trimming pared 3 bases from V and 2 bases from J, leaving 15 bases between. Looked up from germline, CDR1 is WNHNN and CDR2 is SYGVQD (reference sequence). Here the CDR3 DNA reads TGCGCCAGCAGTGACGGTCCGGAGAGTTTCACAGATACGCAGTATTTT. As protein: CASSDGPESFTDTQYF.

The V gene is TRBV12-3 or TRBV12-4, the J gene TRBJ2-1, with TRBD2 matching 8 bases. After removal of 3 bases from V and 7 bases from J, the junction contained 14 bases not matched to a gene. The CDR3 runs 17 residues. The CDR3 is CASSLSGRGRSGNEQFF. DNA for the CDR3: TGTGCCAGCAGTTTGAGCGGGAGAGGCCGCTCTGGGAATGAGCAGTTCTTC.

This clonotype was recorded a few times. J is TRBJ2-3 and V is TRBV11-2; TRBD1 matches 7 bases. Germline lookup yields CDR1 SGHAT and CDR2 FQNNGV. The CDR3 spans 14 residues. Trimming took 5 bases from V and 5 from J; bases not matched to a gene: 7. DNA of the CDR3: TGTGCCAGCAGCGTACAGGGGTACGAAGATACGCAGTATTTT. It yields the protein CASSVQGYEDTQYF.

This clonotype appeared once. V is TRBV5-1 and J is TRBJ2-1, with 12 nucleotides matching TRBD2. V was clipped by 4 bases and J by 7 bases; unmatched bases: 3. The CDR3 sequence is 14 residues long. The germline V gene encodes CDR1 SGHRS and CDR2 YFSETQ. CDR3 nucleotides: TGCGCCAGCAGCCCGACTAGCGGGAGTAATGAGCAGTTCTTC. It is translated as CASSPTSGSNEQFF. The full variable domain, completed using reference TRBV5-1 and TRBJ2-1, is KAGVTQTPRYLIKTRGQQVTLSCSPISGHRSVSWYQQTPGQGLQFLFEYFSETQRNKGNFPGRFSGRQFSNSRSEMNVSTLELGDSALYLCASSPTSGSNEQFFGPGTRLTVL.